This T cell receptor beta chain is drawn from a study of blood T cell repertoires in COVID-19 (dated by TCRdb to the early 2020s). Turning to the overall study: Samples covering the acute and convalescent phases of COVID-19 were provided by collaborators in the United States, Italy and Spain. The prospective study material was composed of cDNA or gDNA derived from T cells, B-cell-depleted T cells, or PBMCs. The dataset comprised deeply sampled blood TCRbeta repertoires from subjects exposed to, actively infected with, or recovered from COVID-19. The repertoires were released in a freely available public database meant as a resource for research on the immune response to SARS-CoV-2. Samples came from the ongoing ImmuneRACE study (first 160 participants) plus 1,254 subjects from 6 global collaborators. Nearly every sample came with metadata listing a de-identified subject ID, COVID-19 status, age in years and sex. Where HLA class I and class II types were available, the types were taken from metadata supplied by the sample provider, not from assay-based typing.

This clone has a single count. It has no known antigen specificity. No base qualities exist here, and no much larger clone lies one base off it. Relative to germline, V is missing 1 base and J is missing 6 bases, with 12 bases of the junction outside any gene match. The CDR1 and CDR2 encoded by the germline V gene (reference sequence) are GTSNPN and SVGIG. The CDR3 runs 17 residues from the cysteine to the phenylalanine. Here the CDR3 DNA is all that survives: 51 bases in frame from base 1. Study-level results and caveats: How much clinical and demographic metadata was included differed by source and by participant, and the metadata was provided uncurated.

TCRbeta CDR3 regions were amplified from genomic DNA using the immunoSEQ Assay, a bias-controlled multiplex PCR. The published analysis was carried out like this. The number of nucleated cells in each sample was estimated from the amplification of reference gene primers within the assay. To quantify the absolute abundance of each unique TCRbeta CDR3 rearrangement, sequence reads were collapsed and filtered. Productive Simpson clonality was computed per sample as the square root of Simpson's diversity index over productive rearrangements. Drawn from immuneACCESS, this table holds only the in-frame rearrangements with V and J called that TCRdb kept. Clones are partly lost; checked studies trace under half to an unresolved V gene and leave the rest unexplained. V, J and clone size reflect that table, while D and trimming were determined from the DNA. Within this sample are 200,000 to 250,000 clones, with around 86% of them counted one time only. Around 6% of the sample lies in the top ten.

A second Seattle source provided samples from volunteer blood donors who had recovered from COVID-19. Collaborating institutions collected whole blood in K2EDTA tubes following their own protocols. For TCRbeta analysis, collaborators shipped samples in one of three forms: frozen whole blood, isolated PBMCs, or DNA extracted from either of those sample types. The sequence links TRBV30 to TRBJ1-6; 7 central bases correspond to TRBD1. The sequencing sample was made of peripheral blood. The TCR originated in a man aged 55 to 70 who had recovered from COVID-19. The CDR3 in this case is CAWSAPDRERFNSPLHF. The nucleotide sequence reads as follows: TGTGCCTGGAGTGCCCCAGACAGGGAACGATTTAATTCACCCCTCCACTTT.